The sequence of this T cell receptor (beta chain) was determined in a study of T cells after yellow fever vaccination. Whole-study context: SMART-Seq v4 Ultra Low Input prepared libraries from low-cell fractions. Findings of the study overall: The secondary response was weaker, and its peak arrived faster, on day 5 versus 15. Booster sampling recovered most clones from primary vaccination (roughly 97% CD4, approximately 88% CD8).

The CDR3 covers 14 residues. Unmatched junction bases numbered 8, after V lost 0 bases and J lost 11 bases. Germline V gene lookup returns CDR1 MNHEY and CDR2 SVGAGI. MiXCR, applied by TCRdb to the 5' RACE reads, yields one record per CDR3 protein. The profile covers 500,000 to 650,000 distinct CDR3 sequences, with roughly an eighth appearing a single time and 15% taken by the ten largest. Concerning this clonotype: Its antigen is still unknown.

The rearrangement joins TRBV6-5 to TRBJ1-1, with 8 bases fitting TRBD1. This sample comprised PBMCs, obtained on the day of the yellow fever booster vaccination. The receptor comes from a man in his thirties or forties who received the YFV17D yellow fever vaccine. The CDR3 loop reads CASSYSTGGKGAFF. CDR3 DNA sequence: TGTGCCAGCAGTTACTCAACAGGGGGGAAGGGGGCTTTCTTT.